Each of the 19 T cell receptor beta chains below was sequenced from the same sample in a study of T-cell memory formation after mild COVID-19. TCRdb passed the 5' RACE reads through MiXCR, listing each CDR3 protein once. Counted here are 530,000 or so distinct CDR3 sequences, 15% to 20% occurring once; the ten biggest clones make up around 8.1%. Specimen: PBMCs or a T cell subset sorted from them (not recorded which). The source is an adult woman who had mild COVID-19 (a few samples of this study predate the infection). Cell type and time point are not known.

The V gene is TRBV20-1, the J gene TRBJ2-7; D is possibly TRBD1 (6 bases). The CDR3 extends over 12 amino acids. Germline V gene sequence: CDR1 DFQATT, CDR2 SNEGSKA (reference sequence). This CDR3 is CRASRTEYEQYF. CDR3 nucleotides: TGCAGGGCGTCTCGGACAGAATACGAGCAGTACTTC.

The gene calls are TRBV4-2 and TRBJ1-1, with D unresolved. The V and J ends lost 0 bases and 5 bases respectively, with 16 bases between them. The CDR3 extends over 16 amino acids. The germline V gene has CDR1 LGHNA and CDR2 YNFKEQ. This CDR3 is CASSQDRMVGGTEAFF. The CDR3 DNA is TGTGCCAGCAGCCAAGATCGTATGGTAGGAGGGACTGAAGCTTTCTTT.

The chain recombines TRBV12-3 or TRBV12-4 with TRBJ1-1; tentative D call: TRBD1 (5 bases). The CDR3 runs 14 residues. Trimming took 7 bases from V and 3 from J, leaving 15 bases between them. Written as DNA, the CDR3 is TGTGCCAGCACCTGGGGCCTGGGGGACACTGAAGCTTTCTTT. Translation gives CASTWGLGDTEAFF.

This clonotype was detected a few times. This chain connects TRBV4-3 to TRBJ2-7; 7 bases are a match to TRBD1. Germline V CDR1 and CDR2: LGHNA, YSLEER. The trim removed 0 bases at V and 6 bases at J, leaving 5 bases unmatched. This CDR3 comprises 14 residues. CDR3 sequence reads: CASSQDRGNGEQYF. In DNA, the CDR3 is TGCGCCAGCAGCCAAGACAGGGGGAATGGCGAGCAGTACTTC.

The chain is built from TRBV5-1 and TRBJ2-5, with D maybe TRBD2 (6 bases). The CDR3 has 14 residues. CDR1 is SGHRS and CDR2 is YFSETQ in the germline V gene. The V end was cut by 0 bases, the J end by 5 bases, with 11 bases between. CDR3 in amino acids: CASSLAGRLETQYF. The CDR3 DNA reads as TGCGCCAGCAGCTTGGCAGGGAGGCTTGAGACCCAGTACTTC.

Here the CDR3 reads CATQFSGQDEAFF. CDR3 DNA sequence: TGTGCCACCCAATTCTCGGGACAGGATGAAGCTTTCTTT. This chain connects TRBV19 to TRBJ1-1, with 8 bases that match TRBD1. Germline loops: CDR1 LNHDA, CDR2 SQIVND (reference sequence). The CDR3 spans 13 residues. The trim removed 10 bases at V and 7 bases at J, leaving 11 bases unmatched.

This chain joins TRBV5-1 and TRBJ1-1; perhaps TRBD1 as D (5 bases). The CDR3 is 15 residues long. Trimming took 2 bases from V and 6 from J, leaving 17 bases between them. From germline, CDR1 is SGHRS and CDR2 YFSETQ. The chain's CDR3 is CASSFPGGGLPEAFF. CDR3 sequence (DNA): TGCGCCAGCAGCTTCCCCGGCGGGGGTTTGCCTGAAGCTTTCTTT.

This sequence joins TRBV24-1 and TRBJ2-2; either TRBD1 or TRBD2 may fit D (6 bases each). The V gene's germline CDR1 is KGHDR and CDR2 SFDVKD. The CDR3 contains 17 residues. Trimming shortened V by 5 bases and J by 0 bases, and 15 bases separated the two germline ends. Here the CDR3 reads CATSASRGVPNTGELFF. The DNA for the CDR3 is TGTGCCACCAGTGCTTCTAGGGGGGTCCCGAACACCGGGGAGCTGTTTTTT.

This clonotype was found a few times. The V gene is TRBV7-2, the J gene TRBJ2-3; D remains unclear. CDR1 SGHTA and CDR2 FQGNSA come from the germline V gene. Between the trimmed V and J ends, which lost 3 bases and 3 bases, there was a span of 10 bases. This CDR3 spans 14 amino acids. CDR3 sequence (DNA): TGTGCCAGCAGCTTTGGCATAGGGACAGATACGCAGTATTTT. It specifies CASSFGIGTDTQYF.

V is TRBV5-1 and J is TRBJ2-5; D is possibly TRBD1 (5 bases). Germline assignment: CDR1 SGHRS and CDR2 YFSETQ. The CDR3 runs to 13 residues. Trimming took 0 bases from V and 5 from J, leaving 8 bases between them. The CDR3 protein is CASSLDRWETQYF. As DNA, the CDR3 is TGCGCCAGCAGCTTGGACAGGTGGGAGACCCAGTACTTC.

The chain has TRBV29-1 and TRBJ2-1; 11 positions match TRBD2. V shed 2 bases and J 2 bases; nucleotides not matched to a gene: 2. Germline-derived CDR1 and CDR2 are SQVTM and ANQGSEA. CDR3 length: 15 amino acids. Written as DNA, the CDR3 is TGCAGCGTTGAACTAGCGGGGGGACCCTACAATGAGCAGTTCTTC. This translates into CSVELAGGPYNEQFF.

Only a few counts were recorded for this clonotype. The CDR3 nucleotides are TGCAGTGCTAGAGATCATGGGACAGGGGCGACAGGAAACACCATATATTTT. Residues: CSARDHGTGATGNTIYF. This chain connects TRBV20-1 to TRBJ1-3, with 10 bases identical to TRBD1. The J segment lost 4 bases and the V segment lost 0 bases, leaving 9 bases of the junction unmatched. In germline, CDR1 is DFQATT, CDR2 SNEGSKA (reference sequence). The length of the CDR3 is 17 residues.

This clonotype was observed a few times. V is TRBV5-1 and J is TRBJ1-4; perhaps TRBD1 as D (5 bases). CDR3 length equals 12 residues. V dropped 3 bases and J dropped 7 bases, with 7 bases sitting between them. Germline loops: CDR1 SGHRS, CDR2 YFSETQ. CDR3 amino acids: CASSWDFEKLFF. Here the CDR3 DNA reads TGCGCCAGCAGCTGGGACTTTGAAAAACTGTTTTTT.

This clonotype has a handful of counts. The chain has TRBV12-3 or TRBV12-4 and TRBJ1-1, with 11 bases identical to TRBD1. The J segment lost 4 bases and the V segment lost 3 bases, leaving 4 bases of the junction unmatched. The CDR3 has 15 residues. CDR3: CASSFAGTGGTEAFF. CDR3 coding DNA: TGTGCCAGCAGTTTCGCCGGGACAGGGGGCACTGAAGCTTTCTTT.

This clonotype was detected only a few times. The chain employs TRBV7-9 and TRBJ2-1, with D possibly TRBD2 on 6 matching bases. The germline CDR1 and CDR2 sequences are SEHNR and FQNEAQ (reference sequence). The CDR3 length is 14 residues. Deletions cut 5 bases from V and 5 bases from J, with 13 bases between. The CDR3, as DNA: TGTGCCAGCAGCCAACCGGGACTTCACAATGAGCAGTTCTTC. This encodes CASSQPGLHNEQFF.

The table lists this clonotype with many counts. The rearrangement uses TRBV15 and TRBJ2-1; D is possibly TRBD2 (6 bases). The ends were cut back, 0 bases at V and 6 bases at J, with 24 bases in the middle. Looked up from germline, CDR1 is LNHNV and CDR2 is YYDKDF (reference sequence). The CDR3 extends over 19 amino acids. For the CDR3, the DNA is TGTGCCACCAGCAGAGAACCCCCGTTTTTACTCGCGGGACGCAATGAGCAGTTCTTC. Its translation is CATSREPPFLLAGRNEQFF.

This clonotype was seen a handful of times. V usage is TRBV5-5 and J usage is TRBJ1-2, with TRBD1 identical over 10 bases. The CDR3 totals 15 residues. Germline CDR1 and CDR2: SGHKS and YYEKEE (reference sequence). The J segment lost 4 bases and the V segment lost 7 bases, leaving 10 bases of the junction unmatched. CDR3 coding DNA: TGTGCCAGCGACTCCCGGACAGGGGGTGGCTATGGCTACACCTTC. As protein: CASDSRTGGGYGYTF.

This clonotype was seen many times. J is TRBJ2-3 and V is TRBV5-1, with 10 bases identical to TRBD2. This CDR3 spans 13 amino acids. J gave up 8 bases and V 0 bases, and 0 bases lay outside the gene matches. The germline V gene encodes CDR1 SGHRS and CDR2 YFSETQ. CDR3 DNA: TGCGCCAGCAGCTTGGGACTAGCGGGTACGCAGTATTTT. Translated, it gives CASSLGLAGTQYF. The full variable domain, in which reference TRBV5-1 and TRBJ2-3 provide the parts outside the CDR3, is KAGVTQTPRYLIKTRGQQVTLSCSPISGHRSVSWYQQTPGQGLQFLFEYFSETQRNKGNFPGRFSGRQFSNSRSEMNVSTLELGDSALYLCASSLGLAGTQYFGPGTRLTVL.

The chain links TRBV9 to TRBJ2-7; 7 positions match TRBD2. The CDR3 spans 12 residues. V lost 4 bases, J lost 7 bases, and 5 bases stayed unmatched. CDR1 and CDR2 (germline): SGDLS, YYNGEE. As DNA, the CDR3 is TGTGCCAGCAGCCCGGACGGGAGGGAGCAGTACTTC. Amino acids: CASSPDGREQYF.